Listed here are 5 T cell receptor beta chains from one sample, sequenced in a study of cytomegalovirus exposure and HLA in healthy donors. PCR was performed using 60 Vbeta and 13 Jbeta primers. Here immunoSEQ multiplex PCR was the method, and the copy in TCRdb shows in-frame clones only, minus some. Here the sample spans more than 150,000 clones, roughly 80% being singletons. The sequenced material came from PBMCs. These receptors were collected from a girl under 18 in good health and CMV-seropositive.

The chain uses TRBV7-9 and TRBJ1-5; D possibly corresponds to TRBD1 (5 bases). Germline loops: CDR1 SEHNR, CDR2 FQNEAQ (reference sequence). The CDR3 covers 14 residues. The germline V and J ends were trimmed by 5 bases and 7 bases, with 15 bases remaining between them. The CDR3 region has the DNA TGTGCCAGCAGCGGAGGGCGGGGCGACCAGCCCCAGCATTTT. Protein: CASSGGRGDQPQHF.

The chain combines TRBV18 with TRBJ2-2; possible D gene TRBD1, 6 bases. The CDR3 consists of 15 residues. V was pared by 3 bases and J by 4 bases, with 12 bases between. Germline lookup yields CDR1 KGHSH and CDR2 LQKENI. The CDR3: CASSPRDISTGELFF. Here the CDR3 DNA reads TGTGCCAGCTCACCGAGGGACATCAGCACCGGGGAGCTGTTTTTT.

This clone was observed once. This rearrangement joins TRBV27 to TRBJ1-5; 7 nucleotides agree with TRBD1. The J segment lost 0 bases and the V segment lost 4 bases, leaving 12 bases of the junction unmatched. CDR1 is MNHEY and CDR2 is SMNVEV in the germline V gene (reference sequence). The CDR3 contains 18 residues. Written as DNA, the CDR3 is TGTGCCAGCAGTTCGACAGGGAGTGGAAAACTTAGCAATCAGCCCCAGCATTTT. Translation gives CASSSTGSGKLSNQPQHF.

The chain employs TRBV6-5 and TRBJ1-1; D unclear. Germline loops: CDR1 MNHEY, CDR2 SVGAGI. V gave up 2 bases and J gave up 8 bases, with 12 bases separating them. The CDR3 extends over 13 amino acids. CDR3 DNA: TGTGCCAGCAGTTACACCCAGCGATGGGAAGCTTTCTTT. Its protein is CASSYTQRWEAFF.

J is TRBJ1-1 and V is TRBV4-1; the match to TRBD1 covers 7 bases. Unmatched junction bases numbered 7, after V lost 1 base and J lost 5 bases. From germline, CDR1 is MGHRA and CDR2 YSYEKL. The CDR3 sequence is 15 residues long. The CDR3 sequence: CASSQVAQGGTEAFF. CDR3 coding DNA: TGCGCCAGCAGCCAAGTTGCCCAGGGGGGAACTGAAGCTTTCTTT.